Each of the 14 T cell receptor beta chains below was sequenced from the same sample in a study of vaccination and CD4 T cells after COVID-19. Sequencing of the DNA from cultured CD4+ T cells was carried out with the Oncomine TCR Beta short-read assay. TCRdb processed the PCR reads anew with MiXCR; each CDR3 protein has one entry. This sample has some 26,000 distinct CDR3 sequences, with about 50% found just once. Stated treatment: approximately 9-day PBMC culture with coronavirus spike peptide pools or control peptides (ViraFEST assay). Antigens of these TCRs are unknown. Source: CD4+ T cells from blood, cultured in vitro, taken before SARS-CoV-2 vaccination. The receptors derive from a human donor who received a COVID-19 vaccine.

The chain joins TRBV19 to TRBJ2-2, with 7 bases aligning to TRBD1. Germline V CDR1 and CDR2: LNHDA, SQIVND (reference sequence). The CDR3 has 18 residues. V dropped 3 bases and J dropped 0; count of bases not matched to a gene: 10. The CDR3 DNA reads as TGTGCCAGTAGTATTAAACGTACAGGGGCCTCGAACACCGGGGAGCTGTTTTTT. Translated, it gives CASSIKRTGASNTGELFF.

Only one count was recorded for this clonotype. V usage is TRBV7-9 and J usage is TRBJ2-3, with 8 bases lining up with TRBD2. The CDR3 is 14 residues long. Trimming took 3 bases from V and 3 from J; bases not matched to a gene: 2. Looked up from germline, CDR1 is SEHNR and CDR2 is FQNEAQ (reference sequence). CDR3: CASSLGLVTDTQYF. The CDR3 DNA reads TGTGCCAGCAGCTTGGGACTAGTTACAGATACGCAGTATTTT.

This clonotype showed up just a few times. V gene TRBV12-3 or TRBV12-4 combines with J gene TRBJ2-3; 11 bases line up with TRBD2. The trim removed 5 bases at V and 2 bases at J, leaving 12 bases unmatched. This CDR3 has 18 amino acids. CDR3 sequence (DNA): TGTGCCAGCAGTAAACTAGCGGGGGCCGATTTCTACACAGATACGCAGTATTTT. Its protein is CASSKLAGADFYTDTQYF.

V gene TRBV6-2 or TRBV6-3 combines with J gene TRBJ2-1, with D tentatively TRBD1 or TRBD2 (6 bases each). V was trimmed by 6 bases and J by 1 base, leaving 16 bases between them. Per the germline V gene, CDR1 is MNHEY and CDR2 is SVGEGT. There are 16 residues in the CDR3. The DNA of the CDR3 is TGTGCCAGCAGAAGGGTTGGGGGGCTTTCCTACAATGAGCAGTTCTTC. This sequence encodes CASRRVGGLSYNEQFF.

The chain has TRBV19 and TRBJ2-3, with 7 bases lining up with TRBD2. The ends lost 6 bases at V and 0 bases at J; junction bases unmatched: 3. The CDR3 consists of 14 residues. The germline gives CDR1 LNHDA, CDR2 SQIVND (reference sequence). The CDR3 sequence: CASSGGSSTDTQYF. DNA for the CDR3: TGTGCCAGTAGCGGGGGGTCTAGCACAGATACGCAGTATTTT.

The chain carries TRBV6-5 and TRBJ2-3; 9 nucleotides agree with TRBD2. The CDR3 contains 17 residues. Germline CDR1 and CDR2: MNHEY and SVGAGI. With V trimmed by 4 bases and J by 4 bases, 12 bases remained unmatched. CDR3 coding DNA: TGTGCCAGCAGTTTGGGTTCGCTAGCGGGGTTCCCAGATACGCAGTATTTT. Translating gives CASSLGSLAGFPDTQYF.

The CDR3, as DNA: TGTGCCAGCAGTGAATCTCGCGGCAACGTCTATGGCTACACCTTC. This codes for CASSESRGNVYGYTF. This chain connects TRBV2 to TRBJ1-2, with D hard to call. Trimming pared 2 bases from V and 4 bases from J, leaving 14 bases between. This CDR3 contains 15 residues. Germline CDR1 and CDR2: SNHLY and FYNNEI.

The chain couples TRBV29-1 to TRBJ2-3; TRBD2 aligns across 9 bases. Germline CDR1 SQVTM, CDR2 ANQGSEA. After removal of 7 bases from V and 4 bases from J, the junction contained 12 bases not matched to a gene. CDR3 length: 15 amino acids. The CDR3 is CSAGFRTSVPDTQYF. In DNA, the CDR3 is TGCAGCGCTGGTTTCAGGACTAGCGTCCCAGATACGCAGTATTTT.

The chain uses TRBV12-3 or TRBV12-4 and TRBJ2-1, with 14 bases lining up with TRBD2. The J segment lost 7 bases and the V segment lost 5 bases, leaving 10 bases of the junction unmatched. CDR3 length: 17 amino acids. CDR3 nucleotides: TGTGCCAGCAGTACTAGACTAGCGGGGGGGCTAAGTAATGAGCAGTTCTTC. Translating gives CASSTRLAGGLSNEQFF.

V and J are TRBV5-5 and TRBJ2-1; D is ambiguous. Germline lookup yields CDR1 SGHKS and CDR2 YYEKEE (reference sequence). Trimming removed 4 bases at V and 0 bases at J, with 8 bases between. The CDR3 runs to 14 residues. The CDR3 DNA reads TGTGCCAGCAGCCGGTCGAGCTCCTACAATGAGCAGTTCTTC. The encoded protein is CASSRSSSYNEQFF.

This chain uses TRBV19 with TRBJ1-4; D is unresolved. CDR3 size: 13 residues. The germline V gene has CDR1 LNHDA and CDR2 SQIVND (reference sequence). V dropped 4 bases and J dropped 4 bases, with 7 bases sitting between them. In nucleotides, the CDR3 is TGTGCCAGTAGTAGGCAGCTTAATGAAAAACTGTTTTTT. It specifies CASSRQLNEKLFF.

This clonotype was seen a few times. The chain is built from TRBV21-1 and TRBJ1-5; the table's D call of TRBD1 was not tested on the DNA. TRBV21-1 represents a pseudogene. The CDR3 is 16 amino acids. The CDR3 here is CASSLYVRGRGQPQHF. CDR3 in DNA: TGTGCCAGCAGCCTCTATGTGCGGGGGCGCGGGCAGCCCCAGCATTTT.

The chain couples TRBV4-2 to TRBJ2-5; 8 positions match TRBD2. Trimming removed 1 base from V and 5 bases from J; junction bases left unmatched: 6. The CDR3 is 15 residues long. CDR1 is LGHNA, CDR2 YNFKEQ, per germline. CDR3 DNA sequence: TGTGCCAGCAGCCAAGCGGGGGGGCGGGGGGAGACCCAGTACTTC. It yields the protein CASSQAGGRGETQYF.

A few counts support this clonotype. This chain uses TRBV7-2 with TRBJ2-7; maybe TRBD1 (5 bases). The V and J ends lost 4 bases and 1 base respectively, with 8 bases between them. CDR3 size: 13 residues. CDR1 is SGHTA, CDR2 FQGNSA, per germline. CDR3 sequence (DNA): TGTGCCAGCAGCTACCAGGGTTCCTACGAGCAGTACTTC. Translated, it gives CASSYQGSYEQYF.